This T cell receptor (beta chain) is from a study of response to subunit inactivated influenza vaccine. Study-level results: Authors suggested that a seasonal influenza vaccination recruits few new T cells each time.

TCRdb re-called the RT-PCR reads with MiXCR, one entry per CDR3 protein. The repertoire holds approximately 520,000 distinct CDR3 sequences, with about 17% as singletons. This clonotype was recorded a few times. What it binds is unknown. Here the sequenced sample was CD4+ T cells sorted from PBMCs, taken around 2 years after vaccination. The sequence was obtained from a man between 50 and 75 years old who received an inactivated influenza vaccine.

The CDR3 is CSGTPGYRVNTEAFF. The CDR3 DNA follows: TGCAGTGGGACCCCGGGGTATCGGGTGAACACTGAAGCTTTCTTT. V gene TRBV20-1 combines with J gene TRBJ1-1, with D uncertain. V shed 7 bases and J shed 0 bases, with 18 bases lying between them. The CDR3 loop spans 15 amino acids. The germline CDR1 and CDR2 sequences are DFQATT and SNEGSKA (reference sequence).